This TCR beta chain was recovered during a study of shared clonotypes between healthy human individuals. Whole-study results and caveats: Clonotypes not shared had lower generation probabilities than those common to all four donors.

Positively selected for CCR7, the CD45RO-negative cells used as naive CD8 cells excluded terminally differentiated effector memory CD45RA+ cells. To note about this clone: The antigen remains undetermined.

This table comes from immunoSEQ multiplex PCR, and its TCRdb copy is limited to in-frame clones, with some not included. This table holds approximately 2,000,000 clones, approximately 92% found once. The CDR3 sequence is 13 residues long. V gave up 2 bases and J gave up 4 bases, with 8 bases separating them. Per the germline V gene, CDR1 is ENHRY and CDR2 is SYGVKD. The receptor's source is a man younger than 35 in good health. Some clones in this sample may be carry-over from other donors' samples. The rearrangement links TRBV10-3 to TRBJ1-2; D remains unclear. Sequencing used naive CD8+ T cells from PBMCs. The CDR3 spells CAISEGQLYGYTF. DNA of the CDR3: TGTGCCATCAGTGAGGGCCAGCTCTATGGCTACACCTTC.